One sample yielded the 28 T cell receptor beta chains listed below, sequenced in a study of blood T cell repertoires in COVID-19 (dated by TCRdb to the early 2020s). Receptor amplification or capture employed the immunoSEQ multiplex PCR assay. The table comes from immuneACCESS by way of TCRdb, which keeps in-frame sequences with V and J called. Part of the clones is missing from these tables; in studies checked, under half for an unresolved V gene and the rest for unknown reasons. Within this sample are roughly 410,000 clones, with around 90% of them counted one time only. Around 1.3% of the sample is taken by the ten largest. Specimen: peripheral blood. The receptors come from a man in his forties with acute or convalescent COVID-19.

The chain links TRBV18 to TRBJ1-2, with D perhaps TRBD1 (6 bases). Trimming left V 0 bases short and J 8 bases short, with 10 bases between. CDR1 and CDR2 from the germline V gene are KGHSH and LQKENI. The CDR3 is 13 amino acids. This CDR3 reads CASSPPTGGGYTF. In DNA form, the CDR3 reads TGTGCCAGCTCACCACCGACAGGCGGAGGCTACACCTTC.

The CDR3 DNA sequence: TGTGCCAGCAGCCGAGGCGGGGGGGGCACCGGGGAGCTGTTTTTT. Translated, it gives CASSRGGGGTGELFF. The rearrangement uses TRBV6-2 or TRBV6-3 and TRBJ2-2; 9 bases map to TRBD2. Germline trimming cut 6 bases from V and 4 bases from J; bases unmatched to any gene: 6. The germline CDR1 and CDR2 sequences are MNHEY and SVGEGT. CDR3 length: 15 residues.

The rearrangement links TRBV4-1 to TRBJ1-1; 7 bases are a match to TRBD1. This CDR3 contains 15 residues. Germline V gene sequence: CDR1 MGHRA, CDR2 YSYEKL. V was clipped by 3 bases and J by 7 bases; unmatched bases: 11. The CDR3 loop is CASSQADRPTFEAFF. Here the CDR3 DNA reads TGCGCCAGCAGCCAGGCGGACAGGCCGACTTTTGAAGCTTTCTTT.

The rearrangement joins TRBV11-3 to TRBJ1-2; D unclear. This CDR3 has 15 amino acids. Trimming shortened V by 0 bases and J by 4 bases, and 12 bases separated the two germline ends. Germline V lookup: CDR1 SGHNT, CDR2 YENEEA. CDR3 in DNA: TGTGCCAGCAGCTTAGAGGAGAATTTAACCTATGGCTACACCTTC. Translating it yields CASSLEENLTYGYTF.

The chain is built from TRBV5-1 and TRBJ2-7; TRBD1 aligns across 11 bases. V trimming: 4 bases; J trimming: 5 bases; junction bases outside the gene matches: 8. The CDR3 sequence is 15 residues long. CDR1 and CDR2 (germline): SGHRS, YFSETQ. This CDR3 is CASSPTGTGGNEQYF. CDR3 nucleotide sequence: TGCGCCAGCAGCCCTACCGGGACAGGGGGTAACGAGCAGTACTTC.

The chain links TRBV30 to TRBJ2-1, with TRBD2 as a possible D gene (5 bases). Germline V lookup: CDR1 GTSNPN, CDR2 SVGIG (reference sequence). The CDR3 is 15 residues long. Trimming cost V 0 bases and J 5 bases, with 14 bases left between them. In DNA, the CDR3 is TGTGCCTGGAGTGTACGGAGGAAAAGAGACAATGAGCAGTTCTTC. Its protein is CAWSVRRKRDNEQFF.

The rearrangement joins TRBV18 to TRBJ1-3, with D unresolved. Germline values: CDR1 KGHSH, CDR2 LQKENI. The CDR3 has 16 amino acids. Trimming pared 3 bases from V and 0 bases from J, leaving 12 bases between. This CDR3 reads CASSPETLPSGNTIYF. The CDR3 bases are TGTGCCAGCTCACCCGAAACTCTACCCTCTGGAAACACCATATATTTT.

V gene TRBV9 combines with J gene TRBJ2-6; 8 bases map to TRBD1. This CDR3 comprises 19 residues. CDR1 and CDR2 from the germline V gene are SGDLS and YYNGEE. V lost 3 bases, J lost 4 bases, and 15 bases stayed unmatched. CDR3 DNA sequence: TGTGCCAGCAGCGCTGGGGAAGGGACAGGTGGCTCCGGGGCCAACGTCCTGACTTTC. Translating gives CASSAGEGTGGSGANVLTF. The whole variable domain, remainder taken from reference TRBV9 and TRBJ2-6, is DSGVTQTPKHLITATGQRVTLRCSPRSGDLSVYWYQQSLDQGLQFLIQYYNGEERAKGNILERFSAQQFPDLHSELNLSSLELGDSALYFCASSAGEGTGGSGANVLTFGAGSRLTVL.

The chain links TRBV4-1 to TRBJ2-3; 16 nucleotides line up with TRBD2. There are 19 residues in the CDR3. Germline CDR1 MGHRA, CDR2 YSYEKL. V lost 1 base and J lost 4; bases outside the gene matches: 8. The CDR3 is CASSQVFGGTSGRADTQYF. DNA of the CDR3: TGCGCCAGCAGCCAAGTATTTGGAGGGACTAGCGGGAGGGCAGATACGCAGTATTTT.

This sequence joins TRBV10-3 and TRBJ1-2, with 11 bases matching TRBD1. Trimming removed 4 bases from V and 7 bases from J; junction bases left unmatched: 2. The CDR3 is made up of 13 amino acids. Germline CDR1 and CDR2: ENHRY and SYGVKD. The CDR3 region has the DNA TGTGCCATCAGTGGGGGACAGGGGGTTGGCTACACCTTC. Amino acids: CAISGGQGVGYTF.

This rearrangement joins TRBV5-5 to TRBJ1-1; TRBD1 is a possible D gene (5 bases). V was cut by 3 bases and J by 6 bases, with 12 bases left in between. Germline CDR1 reads SGHKS; CDR2 reads YYEKEE (reference sequence). The CDR3 extends over 13 amino acids. CDR3 protein: CASSSAGVAEAFF. CDR3 DNA: TGTGCCAGCAGCTCTGCGGGGGTCGCTGAAGCTTTCTTT.

Comment on this clone: The identical CDR3 is also encoded by other nucleotide sequences in the sample. The chain uses TRBV6-5 and TRBJ1-6; 9 bases match TRBD1. CDR1 and CDR2 from the germline V gene are MNHEY and SVGAGI. The trim removed 5 bases at V and 7 bases at J, leaving 3 bases unmatched. The CDR3 is 14 amino acids. The chain's CDR3 is CASSRDRVNSPLHF. DNA of the CDR3: TGTGCCAGCAGTCGGGACAGGGTGAATTCACCCCTCCACTTT.

The chain is built from TRBV18 and TRBJ1-2, with 9 bases that match TRBD1. The CDR3 contains 15 residues. V lost 2 bases, J lost 6 bases, and 7 bases stayed unmatched. The germline V gene encodes CDR1 KGHSH and CDR2 LQKENI. The DNA for the CDR3 is TGTGCCAGCTCACCAACCGGGACAGGGTTCGATGGCTACACCTTC. Amino acid sequence: CASSPTGTGFDGYTF.

This chain joins TRBV30 and TRBJ1-2, with D possibly being TRBD1 (6 bases). Germline V lookup: CDR1 GTSNPN, CDR2 SVGIG (reference sequence). Trimming cost V 0 bases and J 3 bases, with 11 bases left between them. This CDR3 is 14 amino acids long. CDR3 region: CAWSVIQGHYGYTF. The CDR3 DNA follows: TGTGCCTGGAGTGTAATACAGGGCCACTATGGCTACACCTTC.

This chain joins TRBV11-1 and TRBJ2-5; 8 bases agree with TRBD2. The ends lost 2 bases at V and 5 bases at J; junction bases unmatched: 7. Per the germline V gene, CDR1 is SGHAT and CDR2 is FQDESV (reference sequence). CDR3 length: 15 amino acids. The CDR3 protein is CASSLRGGRVETQYF. DNA of the CDR3: TGTGCCAGCAGCTTACGCGGGGGGCGAGTGGAGACCCAGTACTTC.

V gene TRBV27 combines with J gene TRBJ2-1; D is possibly TRBD1 (5 bases). Germline V gene lookup returns CDR1 MNHEY and CDR2 SMNVEV (reference sequence). V gave up 10 bases and J gave up 0 bases, with 19 bases separating them. CDR3 length equals 16 residues. The CDR3 here is CATRPLTGRSYNEQFF. The CDR3 coding sequence is TGTGCCACACGACCCCTCACAGGACGCTCCTACAATGAGCAGTTCTTC.

V and J are TRBV30 and TRBJ1-6, with D possibly TRBD1 on 6 matching bases. V was pared by 5 bases and J by 4 bases, with 15 bases between. This CDR3 is 15 amino acids long. Per the germline V gene, CDR1 is GTSNPN and CDR2 is SVGIG (reference sequence). This CDR3 is CAWDHRTGYNSPLHF. DNA for the CDR3: TGTGCCTGGGACCACCGCACAGGGTATAATTCACCCCTCCACTTT.

This clone appeared a few times. The genes are TRBV7-3 and TRBJ2-1; 7 nucleotides align to TRBD2. CDR1 is SGHTA, CDR2 FQGTGA, per germline. Trimming took 2 bases from V and 0 from J; bases not matched to a gene: 4. The CDR3 contains 16 residues. CDR3 protein: CASSLVGGSSYNEQFF. The CDR3, as DNA: TGTGCCAGCAGCTTAGTCGGCGGGAGCTCCTACAATGAGCAGTTCTTC.

The J gene is TRBJ2-2, the V gene TRBV20-1; weak D call: TRBD2 (5 bases). The CDR3 is 14 amino acids. Germline CDR1 DFQATT, CDR2 SNEGSKA (reference sequence). V lost 5 bases, J lost 6 bases, and 16 bases lay in between. The CDR3 loop reads CSARGLARSGELFF. In DNA, the CDR3 is TGCAGTGCTCGTGGGCTAGCTAGGTCCGGGGAGCTGTTTTTT.

This clone occurred once. The CDR3 protein is CASSVVAGLSSYNEQFF. In DNA, the CDR3 is TGTGCCAGCAGCGTCGTCGCGGGGTTAAGCTCCTACAATGAGCAGTTCTTC. The chain employs TRBV14 and TRBJ2-1; a possible D gene is TRBD2 (6 bases). Germline CDR1 reads SGHDN; CDR2 reads FVKESK. Trimming took 5 bases from V and 0 from J, leaving 17 bases between them. This CDR3 has 17 residues.

This rearrangement joins TRBV4-3 to TRBJ1-1, with D possibly being TRBD1 (5 bases). Germline assignment: CDR1 LGHNA and CDR2 YSLEER. The CDR3 covers 14 residues. Trimming removed 0 bases at V and 9 bases at J, with 14 bases between. CDR3 amino acids: CASSQEAGLNKAFF. Here the CDR3 DNA reads TGCGCCAGCAGCCAAGAGGCAGGGTTGAACAAAGCTTTCTTT.

The V and J genes are TRBV11-3 and TRBJ2-1; 7 bases fit TRBD2. The CDR3 sequence is 15 residues long. Germline lookup yields CDR1 SGHNT and CDR2 YENEEA. V lost 5 bases to trimming and J lost 7 bases; unmatched junction nucleotides: 11. The CDR3 reads CASSARAGAFNEQFF. CDR3 DNA sequence: TGTGCCAGCAGCGCCCGGGCGGGAGCGTTTAATGAGCAGTTCTTC.

V gene TRBV5-4 combines with J gene TRBJ1-2, with D maybe TRBD1 (6 bases). Trimming left V 0 bases short and J 1 base short, with 7 bases between. Per germline, CDR1 SGHNT and CDR2 YYREEE (reference sequence). This CDR3 is built from 14 residues. CDR3 sequence reads: CASSLAGDNYGYTF. Here the CDR3 DNA reads TGTGCCAGCAGCTTGGCAGGGGATAACTATGGCTACACCTTC.

The J gene is TRBJ1-1, the V gene TRBV7-8, with D uncertain. The germline V gene has CDR1 SGHVS and CDR2 FQNEAQ. The CDR3 runs to 13 residues. The V and J ends lost 5 bases and 4 bases respectively, with 11 bases between them. CDR3 coding DNA: TGTGCCAGCAGCCGTGCACGGGGCACTGAAGCTTTCTTT. The encoded protein is CASSRARGTEAFF.

This clone has only one observation. The chain has TRBV28 and TRBJ1-6, with D hard to call. V lost 2 bases and J lost 9, with 2 bases in between. The CDR3 is 11 amino acids. Germline V gene sequence: CDR1 MDHEN, CDR2 SYDVKM. CDR3 region: CASSLRSPLHF. CDR3 DNA: TGTGCCAGCAGTTTACGTTCACCCCTCCACTTT.

The V gene is TRBV27, the J gene TRBJ2-7, with a possible D match to TRBD1 (6 bases). Trimming removed 4 bases from V and 5 bases from J, with 24 bases in between. Looked up from germline, CDR1 is MNHEY and CDR2 is SMNVEV (reference sequence). This CDR3 is built from 17 residues. The CDR3 sequence is CASSSGFPGTGLDEQYF. The CDR3 DNA follows: TGTGCCAGCAGTTCGGGTTTTCCGGGTACAGGGCTAGACGAGCAGTACTTC.

This rearrangement joins TRBV28 to TRBJ2-1, with TRBD1 matching over 12 bases. V shed 6 bases and J 7 bases; nucleotides not matched to a gene: 13. This CDR3 spans 17 amino acids. The V gene's germline CDR1 is MDHEN and CDR2 SYDVKM. The CDR3 nucleotides read TGTGCCAGCAGGGGACAGGGGGCATTTTTAGGATGGAATGAGCAGTTCTTC. This encodes CASRGQGAFLGWNEQFF.

This clone was observed at least ten times. The chain combines TRBV10-3 with TRBJ2-5; a weak D match, TRBD1 (5 bases). The CDR3 is 15 residues long. The germline V and J ends were trimmed by 0 bases and 4 bases, with 12 bases remaining between them. Germline CDR1 ENHRY, CDR2 SYGVKD. The CDR3 coding sequence is TGTGCCATCAGTGAGTCGCGGCAGGGCTCAGAGACCCAGTACTTC. Its translation is CAISESRQGSETQYF.